What follows are 16 T cell receptor beta chains derived from one specimen sequenced in a study of blood T cell repertoires in COVID-19. Here immunoSEQ multiplex PCR was the method, and the copy in TCRdb shows in-frame clones only, minus some. The top ten clones hold around 7.4% of a sample with a few hundred thousand clones, more than 70% of them seen once. Material: PBMCs or T cells enriched from blood (not recorded which). The receptor source for this set is a woman between 40 and 55 years old with acute COVID-19.

The table lists this clone with a few counts. The chain recombines TRBV9 with TRBJ2-7, with 9 positions matching TRBD2. This CDR3 comprises 15 residues. V lost 2 bases to trimming and J lost 5 bases; unmatched junction nucleotides: 8. Germline-derived CDR1 and CDR2 are SGDLS and YYNGEE. CDR3 region: CASSVGAGGDHEQYF. As DNA, the CDR3 is TGTGCCAGCAGCGTTGGGGCGGGAGGGGACCACGAGCAGTACTTC.

The V call is TRBV6-2 or TRBV6-3, the J call TRBJ2-1; tentative D call: TRBD2 (6 bases). V shed 2 bases and J shed 4 bases, with 9 bases lying between them. Germline V gene sequence: CDR1 MNHEY, CDR2 SVGEGT. The CDR3 covers 14 residues. This chain's CDR3 is CASSYVAGYNEQFF. Here the CDR3 DNA reads TGTGCCAGCAGTTACGTCGCGGGGTACAATGAGCAGTTCTTC.

The V gene is TRBV5-1, the J gene TRBJ2-1; D not certain. Germline V gene sequence: CDR1 SGHRS, CDR2 YFSETQ. The V end lost 1 base, the J end lost 4 bases, and 9 bases lay between the germline ends. CDR3 length: 14 residues. CDR3 sequence reads: CASSLYAEYNEQFF. The CDR3 DNA is TGCGCCAGCAGCTTGTACGCAGAATACAATGAGCAGTTCTTC.

The V and J genes are TRBV5-1 and TRBJ2-1; TRBD1 aligns across 9 bases. Per germline, CDR1 SGHRS and CDR2 YFSETQ. Trimming cost V 4 bases and J 9 bases; bases outside gene matches: 8. This CDR3 contains 14 residues. The CDR3 DNA reads as TGCGCCAGCAGCAGAGGGGGACAGGGAGGTGAGCAGTTCTTC. Translating it yields CASSRGGQGGEQFF.

As concerns this clone: The sample carries other DNA sequences with the same CDR3. This chain uses TRBV5-1 with TRBJ2-3, with D tentatively TRBD1 (6 bases). Germline V gives CDR1 SGHRS, CDR2 YFSETQ. V lost 1 base, J lost 2 bases, and 8 bases lay in between. CDR3 length: 14 amino acids. CDR3 loop: CASSLQGTTDTQYF. CDR3 in DNA: TGCGCCAGCAGCTTGCAGGGGACCACAGATACGCAGTATTTT.

The rearrangement uses TRBV4-2 and TRBJ2-7, with TRBD1 as a possible D gene (6 bases). Germline V gene data show CDR1 as LGHNA and CDR2 as YNFKEQ. This CDR3 comprises 15 residues. Trimming removed 0 bases from V and 0 bases from J, with 9 bases in between. The CDR3 here is CASSQETGPSYEQYF. CDR3 nucleotide sequence: TGTGCCAGCAGCCAAGAAACAGGGCCCTCCTACGAGCAGTACTTC.

The rearrangement joins TRBV20-1 to TRBJ2-7; D unclear. The germline V and J ends were trimmed by 3 bases and 3 bases, with 12 bases remaining between them. Germline V gives CDR1 DFQATT, CDR2 SNEGSKA (reference sequence). The CDR3 totals 13 residues. CDR3 region: CSASGLGYYEQYF. The CDR3 coding sequence is TGCAGTGCTAGTGGGCTAGGCTACTACGAGCAGTACTTC.

The chain joins TRBV7-6 to TRBJ2-1; 13 nucleotides agree with TRBD2. J lost 5 bases, V lost 1 base, and 20 bases had no gene match. CDR3 size: 22 residues. Germline V lookup: CDR1 SGHVS, CDR2 FNYEAQ. This CDR3 reads CASSLGLRTGVTSGRVHNEQFF. The CDR3 nucleotides read TGTGCCAGCAGCTTAGGGCTTCGGACAGGAGTAACTAGCGGGAGGGTCCACAATGAGCAGTTCTTC.

V gene TRBV24-1 combines with J gene TRBJ2-2; D may be TRBD1 (5 bases). Germline-derived CDR1 and CDR2 are KGHDR and SFDVKD. Trimming left V 6 bases short and J 5 bases short, with 12 bases between. The CDR3 is 14 residues long. The CDR3 reads CATSLGHSTGELFF. The CDR3, as DNA: TGTGCCACCAGTCTCGGACACTCAACCGGGGAGCTGTTTTTT.

This clone was seen a handful of times. This chain uses TRBV19 with TRBJ1-1, with D possibly matching TRBD1 (5 bases). The CDR3 covers 15 residues. Trimming removed 5 bases from V and 1 base from J, with 14 bases in between. Germline CDR1 and CDR2: LNHDA and SQIVND (reference sequence). CDR3 sequence (DNA): TGTGCCAGTAGTCTCCGGACATCATCGAACACTGAAGCTTTCTTT. Amino acids: CASSLRTSSNTEAFF.

J is TRBJ2-1 and V is TRBV5-3; D uncertain. TRBV5-3 carries the ORF label, with uncertain function. Trimming cost V 1 base and J 4 bases, with 12 bases left between them. The CDR3 has 15 amino acids. The CDR3: CARSLSLPRYNEQFF. The CDR3 DNA follows: TGTGCCAGAAGCTTGAGTCTACCAAGATACAATGAGCAGTTCTTC.

V and J are TRBV19 and TRBJ1-5; D is perhaps TRBD1 (6 bases). The CDR3 sequence is 17 residues long. The germline V gene encodes CDR1 LNHDA and CDR2 SQIVND (reference sequence). V lost 6 bases, J lost 2 bases, and 20 bases lay in between. The CDR3 sequence is CASRFAPDSRGNQPQHF. The CDR3 DNA sequence: TGTGCCAGTAGATTTGCCCCGGACAGTAGGGGCAATCAGCCCCAGCATTTT. Filled out from reference TRBV19 and TRBJ1-5, the complete variable domain reads DGGITQSPKYLFRKEGQNVTLSCEQNLNHDAMYWYRQDPGQGLRLIYYSQIVNDFQKGDIAEGYSVSREKKESFPLTVTSAQKNPTAFYLCASRFAPDSRGNQPQHFGDGTRLSIL.

The V and J genes are TRBV18 and TRBJ1-1; 12 bases agree with TRBD1. CDR3 length: 18 residues. Trimming at V came to 6 bases and at J to 3 bases, leaving 14 bases not matched to a gene. Germline values: CDR1 KGHSH, CDR2 LQKENI. The CDR3 here is CASSRSGQGASLHTEAFF. The CDR3 coding sequence is TGTGCCAGCTCTCGATCGGGACAGGGGGCGTCCCTCCACACTGAAGCTTTCTTT.

The gene calls are TRBV18 and TRBJ1-6; 8 nucleotides align to TRBD1. The CDR3 sequence is 16 residues long. V dropped 5 bases and J dropped 7; count of bases not matched to a gene: 10. CDR1 is KGHSH, CDR2 LQKENI, per germline. The CDR3 here is CASSTRQGSRNSPLHF. CDR3 bases: TGTGCCAGCTCAACCCGACAGGGGTCTAGGAATTCACCCCTCCACTTT.

The J gene is TRBJ1-5, the V gene TRBV19, with TRBD1 as a possible D gene (5 bases). Germline CDR1 LNHDA, CDR2 SQIVND (reference sequence). V dropped 4 bases and J dropped 7 bases, with 14 bases sitting between them. The CDR3 loop spans 14 amino acids. The CDR3 bases are TGTGCCAGTAGTACTCCGGGACTCCCGCAGCCCCAGCATTTT. Translated, it gives CASSTPGLPQPQHF.

The genes are TRBV2 and TRBJ1-5, with TRBD1 matching 7 bases. The V and J ends lost 5 bases and 2 bases, in that order; junction bases with no gene match: 6. CDR1 SNHLY and CDR2 FYNNEI come from the germline V gene. The CDR3 loop spans 15 amino acids. The CDR3 coding sequence is TGTGCCAGCAGTTCTCGACAGGGAGGCAATCAGCCCCAGCATTTT. Its translation is CASSSRQGGNQPQHF. The full variable domain, completed using reference TRBV2 and TRBJ1-5, is EPEVTQTPSHQVTQMGQEVILRCVPISNHLYFYWYRQILGQKVEFLVSFYNNEISEKSEIFDDQFSVERPDGSNFTLKIRSTKLEDSAMYFCASSSRQGGNQPQHFGDGTRLSIL.